A single sample gave rise to the 28 T cell receptor beta chains below, sequenced in a study of immune heterogeneity within non-small cell lung tumors. TCR beta CDR3 amplification used multiplex PCR with 32 V and 13 J primers. Via MiXCR, TCRdb re-called the multiplex PCR reads, giving one row per CDR3 protein. The sample includes several thousand distinct CDR3 sequences, roughly a fifth of them seen just once. Bulk tumor genomic DNA (around 600 ng per sample) served as template. During surgery, each primary tumor gave multiple biopsies spaced as far apart as possible. Patients with untreated, newly diagnosed non-small cell lung cancer underwent curative surgery. The sample was lung tumor tissue. Every receptor here comes from a man between 60 and 75 years old with non-small cell lung cancer.

By frequency in the sample, this clonotype is medium-sized (0.01 to 0.1%). The chain uses TRBV28 and TRBJ1-3; D gene uncertain. CDR1 and CDR2 (germline): MDHEN, SYDVKM. The CDR3 totals 15 residues. V dropped 5 bases and J dropped 4 bases, with 15 bases sitting between them. As DNA, the CDR3 is TGTGCCAGCAGTCTAACTTTTTCTAGCGGAAACACCATATATTTT. It encodes CASSLTFSSGNTIYF. Full variable domain (rest looked up from reference TRBV28 and TRBJ1-3): DVKVTQSSRYLVKRTGEKVFLECVQDMDHENMFWYRQDPGLGLRLIYFSYDVKMKEKGDIPEGYSVSREKKERFSLILESASTNQTSMYLCASSLTFSSGNTIYFGEGSWLTVV.

This clonotype was found a few times. The chain couples TRBV5-6 to TRBJ2-3; TRBD2 matches 7 bases. Germline V CDR1 and CDR2: SGHDT, YYEEEE. The V gene end was trimmed by 1 base and the J gene end by 7 bases; junction bases not matched to a gene: 9. The CDR3 consists of 15 residues. The CDR3 sequence is CASSLLSSGVYTQYF. For the CDR3, the DNA is TGTGCCAGCAGCTTGTTGTCTAGCGGAGTGTATACGCAGTATTTT.

Concerning this clonotype itself: At one end the junction does not follow the germline gene, possibly because of a read error. The rearrangement links TRBV29-1 to TRBJ2-5, with D tentatively TRBD1 (6 bases). This CDR3 is 12 amino acids long. From germline, CDR1 is SQVTM and CDR2 ANQGSEA. The CDR3 protein is CSGGPTQETKYF. CDR3 DNA sequence: TGCAGCGGGGGGCCCACCCAAGAGACCAAGTACTTC.

By its share, this clonotype is medium-sized (0.01 to 0.1%). This chain joins TRBV4-2 and TRBJ2-3, with 9 bases fitting TRBD2. CDR1 is LGHNA, CDR2 YNFKEQ, per germline. This CDR3 is built from 18 residues. V gave up 1 base and J gave up 0 bases; unmatched junction bases: 8. CDR3 residues: CASSQGALAGSSTDTQYF. The CDR3 nucleotides are TGTGCCAGCAGCCAAGGAGCACTAGCGGGCTCTAGCACAGATACGCAGTATTTT.

In the case of this clonotype: Since no conserved phenylalanine or tryptophan closes the CDR3, a read error is the likely cause. The V call is TRBV28, the J call TRBJ2-1; TRBD2 agrees at 8 bases. CDR1 and CDR2 from the germline V gene are MDHEN and SYDVKM. CDR3 length: 18 amino acids. The V segment lost 5 bases and the J segment 3 bases; nucleotides outside the gene matches: 15. The CDR3 DNA is TGTGCCAGCAGTACCCTCTCTCCTTGGACTAGCTGCTACAATGAGCAGTTCCTC. Protein: CASSTLSPWTSCYNEQFL.

This clonotype was counted a few times. Sequence at one end of the junction differs from germline and may be a read error. The chain couples TRBV19 to TRBJ1-5, with D maybe TRBD1 (5 bases). There are 15 residues in the CDR3. Per germline, CDR1 LNHDA and CDR2 SQIVND (reference sequence). CDR3 region: CTSSFGGTSNQPQHF. CDR3 sequence (DNA): TGTACCAGTAGTTTCGGGGGAACCAGCAATCAGCCCCAGCATTTT.

Remarks on this clonotype: Being one base from a much bigger clone, this may be a read error. The chain employs TRBV7-9 and TRBJ2-2; the D gene could be TRBD1 or TRBD2 (5 bases each). CDR3 length: 16 amino acids. Germline CDR1 SEHNR, CDR2 FQNEAQ (reference sequence). Here the CDR3 reads CASSLAMAGSAGEPFF. Here the CDR3 DNA reads TGTGCCAGCAGCTTAGCGATGGCAGGGAGCGCCGGGGAGCCGTTTTTT.

This chain joins TRBV12-3 or TRBV12-4 and TRBJ1-3; D ambiguous. The CDR3 consists of 14 residues. Trimming removed 6 bases at V and 0 bases at J, with 9 bases between. CDR3 in amino acids: CASSRGFSGNTIYF. The DNA for the CDR3 is TGTGCCAGCAGCCGAGGGTTCTCTGGAAACACCATATATTTT.

This clonotype is termed medium-sized. V is TRBV20-1 and J is TRBJ2-1; TRBD2 matches 9 bases. The CDR3 loop spans 15 amino acids. The V and J ends lost 2 bases and 4 bases, in that order; junction bases with no gene match: 6. Germline V lookup: CDR1 DFQATT, CDR2 SNEGSKA (reference sequence). The DNA for the CDR3 is TGCAGTGCTAGACTAGCGGGGTCCGTTTACAATGAGCAGTTCTTC. Its translation is CSARLAGSVYNEQFF.

Sample share makes this clonotype medium-sized. Written as DNA, the CDR3 is TGTGCCAGCAGTTCACAGGGGTCCCTGTCCTACGAGCAGTACTTC. Amino acid sequence: CASSSQGSLSYEQYF. The chain employs TRBV28 and TRBJ2-7; 7 bases map to TRBD1. This CDR3 comprises 15 residues. CDR1 MDHEN and CDR2 SYDVKM come from the germline V gene. V shed 4 bases and J 1 base; nucleotides not matched to a gene: 7.

By share of the sample, this clonotype is medium-sized. The chain joins TRBV12-3 or TRBV12-4 to TRBJ1-4; TRBD1 matches at 11 bases. The V segment lost 6 bases and the J segment 8 bases; nucleotides outside the gene matches: 2. This CDR3 is 13 amino acids long. The CDR3 is CASRGTGGEKLFF. CDR3 sequence (DNA): TGTGCCAGCAGGGGGACAGGGGGAGAAAAACTGTTTTTT.

By share, this clonotype counts as medium-sized. The genes are TRBV20-1 and TRBJ1-3; D is perhaps TRBD1 (6 bases). The CDR3 length is 14 residues. Germline loops: CDR1 DFQATT, CDR2 SNEGSKA (reference sequence). Deletions cut 0 bases from V and 4 bases from J, with 10 bases between. CDR3 residues: CSARDGTRGNTIYF. DNA of the CDR3: TGCAGTGCTAGAGATGGGACACGGGGAAACACCATATATTTT.

Remarks on this clonotype: The junction differs from germline at one of its ends, possibly a read error. The gene calls are TRBV24-1 and TRBJ1-5; TRBD1 might be the D (6 bases). Germline values: CDR1 KGHDR, CDR2 SFDVKD. CDR3 size: 16 residues. CDR3 DNA sequence: TGTTCCACCAGTGATCACAGGGCTGGGAATAATCAGCCCCAGCACTTT. The encoded protein is CSTSDHRAGNNQPQHF.

This rearrangement joins TRBV6-6 to TRBJ1-6; D remains ambiguous. CDR1 is MNHNY and CDR2 is SVGAGI in the germline V gene (reference sequence). The CDR3 is made up of 18 amino acids. V was clipped by 4 bases and J by 3 bases, with 19 bases between them. CDR3 sequence (DNA): TGTGCCAGCAGTTCTCGACCATCCCGAGCGGGCTATAATTCACCCCTCCACTTT. Its protein product is CASSSRPSRAGYNSPLHF.

In its sample, this clonotype ranks as medium-sized. V gene TRBV5-1 combines with J gene TRBJ1-4; D gene unclear. This CDR3 has 13 residues. Deletions cut 5 bases from V and 5 bases from J, with 10 bases between. Per germline, CDR1 SGHRS and CDR2 YFSETQ. The CDR3 protein is CASRADGNEKLFF. The CDR3 DNA follows: TGCGCCAGCAGGGCTGACGGAAATGAAAAACTGTTTTTT.

This clonotype is categorized as medium-sized. This sequence joins TRBV11-2 and TRBJ1-2; no reliable D call. Trimming took off 3 bases at V and 1 base at J, with 6 bases between the two ends. The CDR3 is made up of 13 amino acids. CDR1 is SGHAT, CDR2 FQNNGV, per germline. CDR3 nucleotides: TGTGCCAGCAGCTTCGGCAGTAACTATGGCTACACCTTC. This sequence encodes CASSFGSNYGYTF. The full variable domain, with the rest looked up from reference TRBV11-2 and TRBJ1-2, is EAGVAQSPRYKIIEKRQSVAFWCNPISGHATLYWYQQILGQGPKLLIQFQNNGVVDDSQLPKDRFSAERLKGVDSTLKIQPAKLEDSAVYLCASSFGSNYGYTFGSGTRLTVV.

By frequency in the sample, this clonotype is medium-sized. The chain joins TRBV20-1 to TRBJ2-7; 12 nucleotides line up with TRBD2. Trimming cost V 4 bases and J 3 bases; bases outside gene matches: 1. CDR3 length: 13 residues. Germline CDR1 reads DFQATT; CDR2 reads SNEGSKA (reference sequence). This CDR3 is CSATGLAGYEQYF. CDR3 sequence (DNA): TGCAGTGCTACGGGACTAGCGGGCTACGAGCAGTACTTC.

This clonotype was recorded at least ten times. The V gene is TRBV7-3, the J gene TRBJ2-5, with D perhaps being TRBD1 or TRBD2 (5 bases each). Trimming removed 5 bases from V and 6 bases from J, with 16 bases in between. Germline loops: CDR1 SGHTA, CDR2 FQGTGA. This CDR3 contains 14 residues. The CDR3 loop reads CASSPQSWGQTQYF. CDR3 in DNA: TGTGCCAGCAGCCCTCAAAGTTGGGGACAGACCCAGTACTTC.

This clonotype has at least ten counts. V gene TRBV5-6 combines with J gene TRBJ2-7; D perhaps matches TRBD1 (5 bases). Trimming took off 0 bases at V and 3 bases at J, with 10 bases between the two ends. CDR3 size: 14 residues. The V gene's germline CDR1 is SGHDT and CDR2 YYEEEE. The CDR3 loop is CASSLVTGIYEQYF. In nucleotides, the CDR3 is TGTGCCAGCAGCTTGGTAACAGGCATCTACGAGCAGTACTTC.

This clonotype rates as medium-sized. The V and J genes are TRBV5-6 and TRBJ1-5; 7 bases are shared with TRBD1. The CDR3 has 17 residues. V lost 1 base to trimming and J lost 0 bases; unmatched junction nucleotides: 7. Germline CDR1 SGHDT, CDR2 YYEEEE. CDR3 protein: CASSLFRDSYSNQPQHF. The CDR3, as DNA: TGTGCCAGCAGCTTGTTCCGGGACAGCTATAGCAATCAGCCCCAGCATTTT.

This clonotype was seen only a few times. Given a much more abundant clone one base away, this may be a read error. The rearrangement joins TRBV28 to TRBJ1-6; D gene unclear. This CDR3 region has 13 residues. The V gene's germline CDR1 is MDHEN and CDR2 SYDVKM. The CDR3 spells CVSGLSYNSPLHF. For the CDR3, the DNA is TGTGTCAGCGGACTCTCCTATAATTCACCCCTCCACTTT.

This clonotype has ten or more counts. A junction end diverges from the germline sequence, so it may reflect a read error. The J gene is TRBJ2-1, the V gene TRBV7-7; TRBD1 might be the D (6 bases). Per germline, CDR1 SSHAT and CDR2 FNYEAQ (reference sequence). The CDR3 contains 15 residues. This chain's CDR3 is CASSLDSSSYNEQFF. CDR3 bases: TGTGCTAGCAGCTTGGACAGTAGCTCCTACAATGAGCAGTTCTTC.

This clonotype was seen a few times. V and J are TRBV11-1 and TRBJ2-1, with 7 bases lining up with TRBD1. Trimming cost V 2 bases and J 6 bases; bases outside gene matches: 7. Germline CDR1 reads SGHAT; CDR2 reads FQDESV (reference sequence). This CDR3 comprises 15 residues. The CDR3: CASSLIRQGGNEQFF. The CDR3 region has the DNA TGTGCCAGCAGCTTAATAAGACAGGGTGGCAATGAGCAGTTCTTC.

This clonotype ranks as medium-sized. The V and J genes are TRBV20-1 and TRBJ1-5; 10 nucleotides match TRBD1. This CDR3 contains 15 residues. The V segment lost 5 bases and the J segment 5 bases; nucleotides outside the gene matches: 9. CDR1 and CDR2 (germline): DFQATT, SNEGSKA (reference sequence). The CDR3 region is CSALTLGQGDQPQHF. The CDR3 nucleotides read TGCAGTGCTTTGACCCTTGGACAGGGGGATCAGCCCCAGCATTTT.

This clonotype showed up many times. The chain is built from TRBV5-1 and TRBJ2-1; weak D call: TRBD2 (6 bases). The germline V and J ends were trimmed by 0 bases and 2 bases, with 15 bases remaining between them. This CDR3 is 17 amino acids long. Germline V lookup: CDR1 SGHRS, CDR2 YFSETQ. The CDR3: CASSLDGLRTTYNEQFF. Here the CDR3 DNA reads TGCGCCAGCAGCTTGGATGGACTACGAACAACCTACAATGAGCAGTTCTTC.

In this sample, this clonotype is medium-sized. The chain links TRBV28 to TRBJ2-2, with 10 bases lining up with TRBD2. Germline CDR1 is MDHEN and CDR2 is SYDVKM. The length of the CDR3 is 18 residues. The V gene end was trimmed by 7 bases and the J gene end by 0 bases; junction bases not matched to a gene: 11. CDR3 sequence (DNA): TGTGCCAGCATGGGGCCGGACGGGACTAGCGCGAACACCGGGGAGCTGTTTTTT. Residues: CASMGPDGTSANTGELFF.

This clonotype was seen a few times. Given a much more abundant clone one base away, this may be a read error. In DNA form, the CDR3 reads TGTGCTAGTGCTCTAAGCGTGGGCACAGATACGCAGTATTTT. Amino acids: CASALSVGTDTQYF. The chain carries TRBV12-5 and TRBJ2-3; D unresolved. CDR1 is LGHNT, CDR2 FRNRAP, per germline. The V gene lost 7 bases and the J gene lost 1 base, with 12 bases spanning the gap. The CDR3 has 14 residues.

As for this clonotype: This sequence may be a read error, since a much larger clone differs from it by one base. The chain joins TRBV3-1 to TRBJ1-5; D gene ambiguous. This CDR3 contains 13 residues. Germline loops: CDR1 LGHDT, CDR2 YNNKEL (reference sequence). The DNA of the CDR3 is TGTGCCAGCAGCCAGGGCAGGCATCAGCCCCAGCAATTT. Its translation: CASSQGRHQPQQF.